Described below is a single T cell receptor beta chain sequence and its context. Its target is not known. TCRdb reanalyzed the 5' RACE reads and collapses them to one entry per CDR3 protein, without DNA. The sample totals roughly 450,000 distinct CDR3 sequences; its top ten clones hold over 1.1%. These data come from a study of T cells expressing NK-cell markers. About the research overall: Underlying the TCR beta repertoires were sorted CD3+CD56+NKG2C+, CD3+CD56+NKG2C- and CD3+CD56-NKG2C+ T cells.

The CDR3 has 14 amino acids. General study findings and limits: There were a handful of donors in whom these clonotypes also led the CD3+CD56-NKG2C+ fraction. The HCMV specificity of the expanded NKG2C+ T cell clones stayed unresolved. Dominant NKG2C+ clonotypes were found to form about 1.0-7.0% of CD8+ T cells in six donors.

The receptor comes from a woman aged 45 to 65 in good health. This chain links TRBV12-3 or TRBV12-4 with TRBJ2-2; TCRdb's D call, TRBD1, is unchecked because there is no DNA. Sequencing used blood T cells: a sorted CD56 or NKG2C T cell subset, CD4+ or CD8+ T cells, or bulk PBMC T cells (not recorded which). Here the CDR3 reads CASSPDRLGGELFF.